This T cell receptor (beta chain) was observed in a study of cytomegalovirus exposure and HLA in healthy donors. PCR was performed using 60 Vbeta and 13 Jbeta primers. Assay: immunoSEQ multiplex PCR; the TCRdb copy retains only in-frame clones and omits some. Of roughly 200,000 clones listed, around 75% are singletons. Germline CDR1 is MDHEN and CDR2 is SYDVKM. This CDR3 has 15 residues. The V gene end was trimmed by 2 bases and the J gene end by 5 bases; junction bases not matched to a gene: 7. The rearrangement uses TRBV28 and TRBJ2-3; the match to TRBD2 covers 7 bases. This TCR was recovered from a male donor in good health and CMV-seronegative. Sequencing was done on a sample of PBMCs. The CDR3 is CASSLRGRAVDTQYF. In DNA form, the CDR3 reads TGTGCCAGCAGTTTACGTGGGAGGGCCGTAGATACGCAGTATTTT.